Reported below is one T cell receptor beta chain. V dropped 5 bases and J dropped 3; count of bases not matched to a gene: 5. Per the germline V gene, CDR1 is SGHAT and CDR2 is FQNNGV. This CDR3 contains 15 residues. Under the authors' procedure: How many nucleated cells were present was estimated from reference gene primer amplification. Clones were sequenced by immunoSEQ multiplex PCR, and TCRdb holds only the in-frame ones, with some missing. From that table come the V and J calls and clone size; the DNA was used to work out D and trimming. The data show about 130,000 clones, approximately 87% seen once. This entry belongs to a study of blood T cell repertoires in COVID-19. On the study more broadly: Sites in the United States, Italy and Spain provided acute and convalescent COVID-19 samples. The analysed material was cDNA or gDNA that came from T cells, B-cell-depleted T cells, or PBMCs.

The chain has TRBV11-2 and TRBJ2-7; 12 nucleotides match TRBD2. Sequencing was done on a sample of peripheral blood. The TCR originated in a woman aged 55-69 years with acute or convalescent COVID-19. The CDR3 region is CASSPRTSGDYEQYF. The CDR3 DNA reads as TGTGCCAGCAGCCCCCGGACTAGCGGGGACTACGAGCAGTACTTC.